The clone carrying this T cell receptor (beta chain) has a single count. This CDR3 region has 13 residues. CDR1 is SQVTM and CDR2 is ANQGSEA in the germline V gene. Trimming took 7 bases from V and 1 from J; bases not matched to a gene: 3. The sample originates from a study of cytomegalovirus exposure and HLA in healthy donors. Vbeta (60) and Jbeta (13) primers were used in the PCR. Method: immunoSEQ multiplex PCR; TCRdb's copy keeps in-frame clones and lacks some. The table lists about 200,000 clones, roughly 73% of them singletons. Specimen: PBMCs. The sequence was obtained from a woman in her 30s in good health and CMV-seropositive. The chain recombines TRBV29-1 with TRBJ2-2; 7 nucleotides match TRBD1. The CDR3 sequence: CSARQGNTGELFF. The CDR3 bases are TGCAGCGCGAGACAGGGGAACACCGGGGAGCTGTTTTTT.